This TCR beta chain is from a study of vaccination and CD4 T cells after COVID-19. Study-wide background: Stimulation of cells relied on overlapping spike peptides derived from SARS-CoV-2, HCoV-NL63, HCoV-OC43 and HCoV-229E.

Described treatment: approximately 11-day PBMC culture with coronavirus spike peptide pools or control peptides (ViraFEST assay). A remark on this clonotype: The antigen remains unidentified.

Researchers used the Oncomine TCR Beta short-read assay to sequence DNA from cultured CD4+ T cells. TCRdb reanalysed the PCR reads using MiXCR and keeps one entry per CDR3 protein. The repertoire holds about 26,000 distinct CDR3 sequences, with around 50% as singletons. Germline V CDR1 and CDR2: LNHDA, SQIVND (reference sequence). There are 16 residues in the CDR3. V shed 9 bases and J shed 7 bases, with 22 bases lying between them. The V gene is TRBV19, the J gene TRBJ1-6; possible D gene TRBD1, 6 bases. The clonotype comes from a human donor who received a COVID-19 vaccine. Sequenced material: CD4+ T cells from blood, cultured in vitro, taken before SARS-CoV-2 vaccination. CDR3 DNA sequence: TGTGCCAGCAGAAAAACTCGGACAGATGGAAATTCACCCCTCCACTTT. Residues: CASRKTRTDGNSPLHF.